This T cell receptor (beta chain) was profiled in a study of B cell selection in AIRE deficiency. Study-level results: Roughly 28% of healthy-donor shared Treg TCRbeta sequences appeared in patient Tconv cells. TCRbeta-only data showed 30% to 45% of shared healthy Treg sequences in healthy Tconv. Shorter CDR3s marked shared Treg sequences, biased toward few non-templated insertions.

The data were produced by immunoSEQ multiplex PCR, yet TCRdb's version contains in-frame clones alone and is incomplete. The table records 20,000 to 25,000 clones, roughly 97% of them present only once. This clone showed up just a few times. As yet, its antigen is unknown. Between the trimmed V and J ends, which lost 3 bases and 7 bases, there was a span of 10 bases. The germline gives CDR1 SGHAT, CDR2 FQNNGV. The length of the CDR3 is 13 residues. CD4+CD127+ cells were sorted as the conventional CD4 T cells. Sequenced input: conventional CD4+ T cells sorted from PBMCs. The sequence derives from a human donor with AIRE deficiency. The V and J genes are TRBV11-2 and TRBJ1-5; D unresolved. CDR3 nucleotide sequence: TGTGCCAGCAGCTTGGGATCACTCCAGCCCCAGCATTTT. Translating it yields CASSLGSLQPQHF.